There are a few counts of the clone carrying this T cell receptor (beta chain). Its target is unknown. This specimen belongs to a study of response to subunit inactivated influenza vaccine. The study's findings and limits: The authors suggested that few new T cells are recruited per seasonal influenza vaccination.

The CDR3 covers 14 residues. Per the germline V gene, CDR1 is DFQATT and CDR2 is SNEGSKA (reference sequence). V lost 1 base and J 3 bases, leaving 10 bases between the germline ends. TCRdb reprocessed the RT-PCR reads via MiXCR and lists one record per CDR3 protein. The sample holds a few hundred thousand distinct CDR3 sequences; about a fifth are singletons and the top ten take about 9.4%. Source: PBMCs from blood, taken 21 months after vaccination. The chain carries TRBV20-1 and TRBJ2-1, with D perhaps matching TRBD2 (5 bases). The sequence was obtained from a man aged 45 to 75 who received an inactivated influenza vaccine. The CDR3 region is CSARGLAFYNEQFF. Here the CDR3 DNA reads TGCAGTGCTAGAGGGCTAGCTTTCTACAATGAGCAGTTCTTC.